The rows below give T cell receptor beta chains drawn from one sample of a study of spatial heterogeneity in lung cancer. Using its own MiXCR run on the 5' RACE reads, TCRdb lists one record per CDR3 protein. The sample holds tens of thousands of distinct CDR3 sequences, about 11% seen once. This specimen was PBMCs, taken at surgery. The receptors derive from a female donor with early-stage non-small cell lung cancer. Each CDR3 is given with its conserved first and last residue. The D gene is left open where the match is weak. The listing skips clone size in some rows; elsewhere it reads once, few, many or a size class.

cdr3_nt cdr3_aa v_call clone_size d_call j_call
TGTGCCAGCAGCTTAGTGGTGATGGGCGAGCAGTACTTC CASSLVVMGEQYF TRBV11-2 . . TRBJ2-7
TGTGCCAGCAGTTTAATTTGGGGCCAAGAGCAGTACTTC CASSLIWGQEQYF TRBV27 . . TRBJ2-7
TGTGCCAGCAGGGACTACGAGCAGTACTTC CASRDYEQYF TRBV25-1 few . TRBJ2-7
TGTGCCAGCAGCCTTCAGGCCGGCCACACCATATATTTT CASSLQAGHTIYF TRBV12-3/TRBV12-4 . . TRBJ1-3
TGTGCCAGTAGCGTTCGACAGGGGGCTGTCCCCACCGGGGAGCTGTTTTTT CASSVRQGAVPTGELFF TRBV19 many TRBD1 TRBJ2-2
TGTGCCAGCAGCTTAGCTGTAGGAGGCACTGAAGCTTTCTTT CASSLAVGGTEAFF TRBV7-9 few . TRBJ1-1
TGTGCCAGCAGCCTCCGACTTGGCGGGGACAATGAGCAGTTCTTC CASSLRLGGDNEQFF TRBV14 . . TRBJ2-1
TGTGCCAGCAGTTACCCCGGAAATAGCAATCAGCCCCAGCATTTT CASSYPGNSNQPQHF TRBV6-6 few . TRBJ1-5
TGCGCCAGCAGCCTCCGGGGGCAAAACCCCACAGATACGCAGTATTTT CASSLRGQNPTDTQYF TRBV5-1 many . TRBJ2-3
TGTGCCAGCACCTCTTGGGGGGGGGGCACAGATACGCAGTATTTT CASTSWGGGTDTQYF TRBV7-9 few TRBD2 TRBJ2-3
TGTGCCAGCAGTGAGGACGGCAGGACCCAGCATTTT CASSEDGRTQHF TRBV25-1 . . TRBJ1-5
TGCGCCAGCAGCCAAGATGAGGGGGTCCGGCTCTATGGCTACACCTTC CASSQDEGVRLYGYTF TRBV4-3 . . TRBJ1-2
TGTGCCAGCAGCTTAGTAGCGAACACCGGGGAGCTGTTTTTT CASSLVANTGELFF TRBV7-9 . . TRBJ2-2
TGTGCCAGCAGAAATAGCGGGAACACCGGGGAGCTGTTTTTT CASRNSGNTGELFF TRBV12-3/TRBV12-4 . . TRBJ2-2
TGTGCCAGCTACCTTCCTAGCGGAGAGCGGCAGTTCTTC CASYLPSGERQFF TRBV6-2/TRBV6-3 . TRBD2 TRBJ2-1
TGCGCCAGCAGCTACACAGGCACAGATACGCAGTATTTT CASSYTGTDTQYF TRBV5-1 . . TRBJ2-3
TGTGCCAGCAGTGAGGACAGGGGGCGCGGGGAGACCCAGTACTTC CASSEDRGRGETQYF TRBV2 many TRBD1 TRBJ2-5
TGTGCCAGCAGCTTAAGGCGCGAAGGGCAAGAGACCCAGTACTTC CASSLRREGQETQYF TRBV7-9 . . TRBJ2-5
TGCGCCAGCAGCTTGGAAAGGTCAATACAAGAGACCCAGTACTTC CASSLERSIQETQYF TRBV5-1 . . TRBJ2-5
TGCGCCAGCAGCTTAGCGGATCGGAACACCGGGGAGCTGTTTTTT CASSLADRNTGELFF TRBV5-1 . . TRBJ2-2
TGTGCCAGCAGCCATTTTCCGGGACGGTCCAACTATGGCTACACCTTC CASSHFPGRSNYGYTF TRBV14 . . TRBJ1-2
TGTGCCAGCAGTGAGATGGCAGGGGGCACAGATACGCAGTATTTT CASSEMAGGTDTQYF TRBV25-1 few . TRBJ2-3
TGTGCCAGCAGTCCCCGGGGGGCAGGCGGTCAGCCCCAGCATTTT CASSPRGAGGQPQHF TRBV6-5 few . TRBJ1-5
TGTGCCAGCAGCGGCTGGACAGTTTCAAGCGATGGCTACACCTTC CASSGWTVSSDGYTF TRBV9 . . TRBJ1-2
TGTGCCAGCAGTGAATGGGACGGCCACACTGAAGCTTTCTTT CASSEWDGHTEAFF TRBV25-1 . . TRBJ1-1
TGCGCCAGCAGCCAAGATCTTAGGGGGTGGCACACTGAAGCTTTCTTT CASSQDLRGWHTEAFF TRBV4-3 many . TRBJ1-1
TGTGCCAGCAGGGACGGGGAGCTGTTTTTT CASRDGELFF TRBV6-1 few . TRBJ2-2
TGTGCCAGTAGTATATCCGCGCGGACAGGGGGCGGCAATCAGCCCCAGCATTTT CASSISARTGGGNQPQHF TRBV19 few TRBD1 TRBJ1-5
TGTGCCAGCAGTAGGGGTATTAATCAGCCCCAGCATTTT CASSRGINQPQHF TRBV6-6 . . TRBJ1-5
TGTGCCAGCAGTTACGGTCAGTTATCCTACGAGCAGTACTTC CASSYGQLSYEQYF TRBV6-5 . . TRBJ2-7
TGTGCCAGCAGTCCGCCTTCAGGGTGGTTGCGCAATCAGCCCCAGCATTTT CASSPPSGWLRNQPQHF TRBV28 . . TRBJ1-5
TGCAGCGTTGTACAGGGAAACAATGAGCAGTTCTTC CSVVQGNNEQFF TRBV29-1 . . TRBJ2-1
TGCAGTGCTGCCGACAGGGCAGAAGGCGAAAAACTGTTTTTT CSAADRAEGEKLFF TRBV20-1 many TRBD1 TRBJ1-4
TGTGCCAGCTCCCTCCGGGACAGTAATGAAAAACTGTTTTTT CASSLRDSNEKLFF TRBV18 few TRBD1 TRBJ1-4
TGTGCCAGTAGTTTTGGGCTTGACATTCAGTACTTC CASSFGLDIQYF TRBV19 . . TRBJ2-4
TGCAGTGCTAGAGATGCCCGTACTGACTCCTACGAGCAGTACTTC CSARDARTDSYEQYF TRBV20-1 . . TRBJ2-7
TGCAGGCCCTTGCAGGCGGTTAACTATGGCTACACCTTC CRPLQAVNYGYTF TRBV20-1 . . TRBJ1-2
TGTGCCAGCAGTGAACTAGACAGGGCGAACACTGAAGCTTTCTTT CASSELDRANTEAFF TRBV6-1 many TRBD1 TRBJ1-1
TGTGCCAGCAGCCCCAAGCGGGGGGGCCTCGATGAGCAGTTCTTC CASSPKRGGLDEQFF TRBV7-9 few TRBD2 TRBJ2-1
TGTGCCAGCAGTCAGGCTAGCGGGGGCTCCTACGAGCAGTACTTC CASSQASGGSYEQYF TRBV28 . TRBD2 TRBJ2-7
TGTGCCAGCAAATCACCGGACAGCCCTCGGAACACTGAAGCTTTCTTT CASKSPDSPRNTEAFF TRBV2 many . TRBJ1-1
TGTGCCAGCAGTTTAATGCCAGGGGGACTAGCGGGGGGGCTGGATACGCAGTATTTT CASSLMPGGLAGGLDTQYF TRBV27 . TRBD2 TRBJ2-3
TGTGCCAGCATCGGGACGGGACTTAGGGATGAGCAGTTCTTC CASIGTGLRDEQFF TRBV12-3/TRBV12-4 . . TRBJ2-1
TGCAGCGCAGAATCAGGGGCGCAAGAGCAGTACTTC CSAESGAQEQYF TRBV29-1 . . TRBJ2-7
TGTGCCAGCAGTTTACTGGCGGAATACTCAGATACGCAGTATTTT CASSLLAEYSDTQYF TRBV27 few . TRBJ2-3
TGTGCCAGCAGCCAGACACAGTATCGACTGTTTTTT CASSQTQYRLFF TRBV16 . . TRBJ1-4
TGTGCCAGCAGCTTAGGTCGGGACAGGGTTGGTGGCTACACCTTC CASSLGRDRVGGYTF TRBV7-2 few TRBD1 TRBJ1-2
TGTGCCAGTAGTATCACGGGGTCCGGCTACGAGCAGTACTTC CASSITGSGYEQYF TRBV19 few . TRBJ2-7
TGCAGCGTTCGGGACAGGGGGCTTAGGGAGACCCAGTACTTC CSVRDRGLRETQYF TRBV29-1 once TRBD1 TRBJ2-5
TGTGCCAGCACACGTAGGCGGGGGGGCCTAGATACGCAGTATTTT CASTRRRGGLDTQYF TRBV21-1 . . TRBJ2-3
TGTGCCAGCAGCTTAGCGGCTAGCGGGGGCCAAGAGACCCAGTACTTC CASSLAASGGQETQYF TRBV7-2 . TRBD2 TRBJ2-5
TGTGCCAGCAGCCCTCCCGGTATTGGGACGGCTTTCTTT CASSPPGIGTAFF TRBV5-6 . . TRBJ1-1
TGTGCCAGCAGTAGGTCGGACAAGACCTACGAGCAGTACTTC CASSRSDKTYEQYF TRBV27 . . TRBJ2-7
TGTGCCAGCAGCTTAGGTCCGACTAGCGGTAACGAGCAGTACTTC CASSLGPTSGNEQYF TRBV7-2 many TRBD2 TRBJ2-7
TGTGCCAGCAGCACAACAAGGGATTCACCCCTCCACTTT CASSTTRDSPLHF TRBV14 few . TRBJ1-6
TGTGCCAGCAGCTTAGCTCTATCGACAAAAAGCACAGATACGCAGTATTTT CASSLALSTKSTDTQYF TRBV7-8 . . TRBJ2-3
TGTGCCAGCAGTCCCTCTAGCGGCGGAAGGACCCAGTACTTC CASSPSSGGRTQYF TRBV2 few TRBD2 TRBJ2-5